Reported below is one T cell receptor beta chain. Its antigen is not known. Both 60 Vbeta primers and 13 Jbeta primers went into the PCR. The method was immunoSEQ multiplex PCR; TCRdb's version includes in-frame clones alone and lacks a portion of them. The data contain roughly 190,000 clones, 60% to 80% of them singletons. Deletions cut 1 base from V and 1 base from J, with 13 bases between. This CDR3 is built from 16 residues. The germline gives CDR1 SEHNR, CDR2 FQNEAQ (reference sequence). This entry belongs to a study of cytomegalovirus exposure and HLA in healthy donors. General study points: Earlier findings revealed that most TCR beta V segments proved productive either about 87% or about 30% of the time. Roughly uniform depth of sequencing across donors was assumed in presence/absence analyses.

The sequence was collected from a female donor in good health and CMV-seronegative. The V and J genes are TRBV7-9 and TRBJ1-2; possibly TRBD1 for D (5 bases). What was sequenced was PBMCs. The CDR3, as DNA: TGTGCCAGCAGCTTAGTAGGGGCCCCCTTTAACTATGGCTACACCTTC. Translation gives CASSLVGAPFNYGYTF.